This entry describes one TCR beta chain. The antigen is not known. Reverse transcribed after extraction, RNA yielded cDNA as the sequencing template. Using immunoSEQ multiplex PCR, the repertoire was profiled, and TCRdb retains in-frame clones only, with some absent. The sample carries roughly 220,000 clones, around two fifths recorded once. Treatment in this sample: oral pan-JAK inhibitor, 5-10 mg twice daily. The investigators collected lesional scalp punch biopsies and peripheral blood from alopecia areata patients. This sample was included in a study of CD8+ T cells in alopecia areata. Overall study context: Treated patients were given 5 to 10 mg oral tofacitinib twice daily. Disease severity was quantified as SALT score of affected scalp area. Study results and caveats: Across lesional scalp, and particularly alopecia totalis/universalis, clonality surpassed that of normal scalp.

The germline CDR1 and CDR2 sequences are LNHNV and YYDKDF (reference sequence). Trimming at V came to 3 bases and at J to 9 bases, leaving 16 bases not matched to a gene. There are 17 residues in the CDR3. The chain couples TRBV15 to TRBJ2-1; TRBD2 matches at 8 bases. Sequences were derived from CD4+ T cells sorted from blood, sampled between weeks 30 and 35, from a patient treated with tofacitinib. This clonotype was sampled from a human donor with alopecia areata. CDR3: CATSSPLGKRESGEQFF. DNA of the CDR3: TGTGCCACCAGCAGTCCCCTGGGGAAGCGGGAGAGCGGTGAGCAGTTCTTC.